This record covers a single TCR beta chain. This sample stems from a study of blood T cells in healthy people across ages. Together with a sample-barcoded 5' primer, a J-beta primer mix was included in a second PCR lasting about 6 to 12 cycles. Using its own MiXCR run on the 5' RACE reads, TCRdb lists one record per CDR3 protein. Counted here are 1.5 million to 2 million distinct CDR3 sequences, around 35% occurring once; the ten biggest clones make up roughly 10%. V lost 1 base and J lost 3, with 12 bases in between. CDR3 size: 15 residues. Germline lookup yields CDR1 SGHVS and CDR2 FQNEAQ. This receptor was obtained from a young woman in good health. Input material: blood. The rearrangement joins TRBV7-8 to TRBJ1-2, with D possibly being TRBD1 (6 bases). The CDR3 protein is CASSLESGADYGYTF. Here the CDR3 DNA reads TGTGCCAGCAGCTTAGAGTCAGGGGCTGACTATGGCTACACCTTC.